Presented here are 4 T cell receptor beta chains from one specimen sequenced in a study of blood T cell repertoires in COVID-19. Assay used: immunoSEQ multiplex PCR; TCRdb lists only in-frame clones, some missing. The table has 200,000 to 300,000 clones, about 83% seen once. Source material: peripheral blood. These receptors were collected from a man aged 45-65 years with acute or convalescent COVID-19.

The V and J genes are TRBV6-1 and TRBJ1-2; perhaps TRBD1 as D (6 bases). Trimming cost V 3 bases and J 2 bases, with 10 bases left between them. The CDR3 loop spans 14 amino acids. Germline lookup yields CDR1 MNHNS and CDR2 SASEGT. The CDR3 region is CASSDPGGNYGYTF. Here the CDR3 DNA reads TGTGCCAGCAGTGACCCTGGGGGCAACTATGGCTACACCTTC.

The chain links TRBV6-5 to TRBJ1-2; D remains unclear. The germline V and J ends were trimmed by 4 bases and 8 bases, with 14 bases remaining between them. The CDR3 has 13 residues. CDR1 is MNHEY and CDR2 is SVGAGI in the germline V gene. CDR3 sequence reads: CASSSRGEYGYTF. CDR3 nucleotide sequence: TGTGCCAGCAGTTCTCGTGGGGAGTACGGCTACACCTTC.

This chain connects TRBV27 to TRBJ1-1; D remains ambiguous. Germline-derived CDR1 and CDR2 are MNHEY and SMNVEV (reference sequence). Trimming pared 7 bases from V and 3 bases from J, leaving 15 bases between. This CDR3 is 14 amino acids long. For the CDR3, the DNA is TGTGCCAGCATGCCTCACTCGGAGGACACTGAAGCTTTCTTT. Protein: CASMPHSEDTEAFF.

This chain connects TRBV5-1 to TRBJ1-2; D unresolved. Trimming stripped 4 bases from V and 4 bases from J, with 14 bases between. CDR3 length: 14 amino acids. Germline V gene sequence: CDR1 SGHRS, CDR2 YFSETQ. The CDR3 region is CASSEEGPGYGYTF. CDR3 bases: TGCGCCAGCAGCGAGGAGGGTCCAGGCTATGGCTACACCTTC. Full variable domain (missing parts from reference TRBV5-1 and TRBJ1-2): KAGVTQTPRYLIKTRGQQVTLSCSPISGHRSVSWYQQTPGQGLQFLFEYFSETQRNKGNFPGRFSGRQFSNSRSEMNVSTLELGDSALYLCASSEEGPGYGYTFGSGTRLTVV.